The 14 T cell receptor beta chains presented below share a single source sample, sequenced in a study of blood T cell repertoires in COVID-19. Sequenced by immunoSEQ multiplex PCR; TCRdb stores in-frame clones only, minus some. The sample lists about 120,000 clones, 81% occurring once. Sequencing was performed on peripheral blood. These TCRs come from a man aged 25 to 40 with COVID-19, enrolled during active disease.

The chain is built from TRBV30 and TRBJ1-1, with unresolved D. Trimming stripped 5 bases from V and 6 bases from J, with 13 bases between. The germline V gene has CDR1 GTSNPN and CDR2 SVGIG (reference sequence). The CDR3 has 12 residues. CDR3 residues: CAWGNSAAEAFF. The CDR3 nucleotides are TGTGCCTGGGGGAACTCCGCGGCTGAAGCTTTCTTT. The full variable domain, its missing parts supplied by reference TRBV30 and TRBJ1-1, is SQTIHQWPATLVQPVGSPLSLECTVEGTSNPNLYWYRQAAGRGLQLLFYSVGIGQISSEVPQNLSASRPQDRQFILSSKKLLLSDSGFYLCAWGNSAAEAFFGQGTRLTVV.

This clone was seen only once. The chain uses TRBV29-1 and TRBJ1-1; D is undetermined. The V end lost 0 bases, the J end lost 11 bases, and 7 bases lay between the germline ends. The CDR3 spans 10 residues. The germline CDR1 and CDR2 sequences are SQVTM and ANQGSEA. The CDR3 sequence: CSVEDPRAFF. CDR3 in DNA: TGCAGCGTTGAAGATCCGAGGGCTTTCTTT.

The chain has TRBV27 and TRBJ2-7; tentatively, D is TRBD2 (6 bases). The germline V gene encodes CDR1 MNHEY and CDR2 SMNVEV (reference sequence). The V and J ends lost 0 bases and 4 bases respectively, with 13 bases between them. This CDR3 comprises 15 residues. In nucleotides, the CDR3 is TGTGCCAGCAGTTTATCCGGGGGTGGTACGTACGAGCAGTACTTC. Its translation: CASSLSGGGTYEQYF.

The CDR3: CASSVSTTTSGMETQYF. For the CDR3, the DNA is TGTGCCAGCAGCGTTTCGACCACTACTAGCGGGATGGAGACCCAGTACTTC. V and J are TRBV9 and TRBJ2-5, with 10 bases lining up with TRBD2. Germline lookup yields CDR1 SGDLS and CDR2 YYNGEE. The CDR3 has 17 amino acids. After removal of 2 bases from V and 5 bases from J, the junction contained 12 bases not matched to a gene. The whole variable domain, remainder taken from reference TRBV9 and TRBJ2-5, is DSGVTQTPKHLITATGQRVTLRCSPRSGDLSVYWYQQSLDQGLQFLIQYYNGEERAKGNILERFSAQQFPDLHSELNLSSLELGDSALYFCASSVSTTTSGMETQYFGPGTRLLVL.

This clone has more than one count but fewer than ten. The chain recombines TRBV9 with TRBJ1-3; possible D gene TRBD1, 6 bases. Germline V gene sequence: CDR1 SGDLS, CDR2 YYNGEE. V lost 3 bases and J lost 2, with 12 bases in between. The CDR3 contains 15 residues. Written as DNA, the CDR3 is TGTGCCAGCAGCGCTAACACAGGGACTGGAAACACCATATATTTT. It specifies CASSANTGTGNTIYF.

The chain recombines TRBV7-9 with TRBJ2-5; TRBD1 matches at 10 bases. Unmatched junction bases numbered 6, after V lost 5 bases and J lost 3 bases. The CDR3 sequence is 15 residues long. CDR1 is SEHNR and CDR2 is FQNEAQ in the germline V gene (reference sequence). CDR3 DNA sequence: TGTGCCAGCAGCCCAACCGGGACAGGGGAAGAGACCCAGTACTTC. This codes for CASSPTGTGEETQYF. The full variable domain, with the rest looked up from reference TRBV7-9 and TRBJ2-5, is DTGVSQNPRHKITKRGQNVTFRCDPISEHNRLYWYRQTLGQGPEFLTYFQNEAQLEKSRLLSDRFSAERPKGSFSTLEIQRTEQGDSAMYLCASSPTGTGEETQYFGPGTRLLVL.

The chain carries TRBV24-1 and TRBJ1-4, with a possible D match to TRBD1 (5 bases). CDR3 length: 15 residues. V was cut by 2 bases and J by 7 bases, with 13 bases left in between. Looked up from germline, CDR1 is KGHDR and CDR2 is SFDVKD. The CDR3: CATSDSRQGGEKLFF. The CDR3 DNA reads TGTGCCACCAGTGATTCCCGTCAGGGTGGTGAAAAACTGTTTTTT.

V gene TRBV5-1 combines with J gene TRBJ1-1; 12 positions agree with TRBD1. The germline CDR1 and CDR2 sequences are SGHRS and YFSETQ. The CDR3 is made up of 14 amino acids. Trimming removed 4 bases from V and 11 bases from J; junction bases left unmatched: 9. The CDR3 coding sequence is TGCGCCAGCAGCCCGCCGGGACAGGGGGCAGCGGCTTTCTTT. Translated, it gives CASSPPGQGAAAFF.

The chain uses TRBV6-5 and TRBJ1-5; D unclear. The CDR3 runs 14 residues. The germline V gene encodes CDR1 MNHEY and CDR2 SVGAGI. The germline V and J ends were trimmed by 6 bases and 4 bases, with 13 bases remaining between them. The CDR3 DNA is TGTGCCAGCAGAGGAGGACTGAGTAATCAGCCCCAGCATTTT. It encodes CASRGGLSNQPQHF.

The chain recombines TRBV6-6 with TRBJ2-7; 9 bases align to TRBD1. The J segment lost 5 bases and the V segment lost 4 bases, leaving 9 bases of the junction unmatched. The CDR3 runs 15 residues. In germline, CDR1 is MNHNY, CDR2 SVGAGI (reference sequence). The CDR3 coding sequence is TGTGCCAGCAGTTCGGGACAGGGAACGGTCGACGAGCAGTACTTC. This gives the protein CASSSGQGTVDEQYF.

J is TRBJ2-3 and V is TRBV3-1 (or the pseudogene TRBV3-2); D is possibly TRBD2 (7 bases). V dropped 0 bases and J dropped 5 bases, with 21 bases sitting between them. The CDR3 runs to 18 residues. Germline CDR1 is LGHDT and CDR2 is YNNKEL (reference sequence). In DNA form, the CDR3 reads TGTGCCAGCAGCCAAGACAGTTGCGGGGGCCTGGCCGGAGATACGCAGTATTTT. Its protein product is CASSQDSCGGLAGDTQYF.

This chain links TRBV5-1 with TRBJ2-7, with 8 nucleotides matching TRBD2. The germline gives CDR1 SGHRS, CDR2 YFSETQ. V trimming: 2 bases; J trimming: 5 bases; junction bases outside the gene matches: 3. The CDR3 has 13 amino acids. CDR3 amino acids: CASSFSGSDEQYF. CDR3 DNA: TGCGCCAGCAGCTTCAGCGGGAGCGACGAGCAGTACTTC.

In its sample, this clone was seen once. This sequence joins TRBV7-9 and TRBJ1-1, with D perhaps matching TRBD1 (5 bases). Germline V lookup: CDR1 SEHNR, CDR2 FQNEAQ (reference sequence). This CDR3 contains 14 residues. The V end was cut by 7 bases, the J end by 1 base, with 13 bases between. Here the CDR3 DNA reads TGTGCCAGCAAGATTGGACAATGGAACACTGAAGCTTTCTTT. Translation: CASKIGQWNTEAFF.

The chain recombines TRBV30 with TRBJ1-4; 10 positions agree with TRBD1. CDR3 length: 16 amino acids. Trimming removed 0 bases from V and 7 bases from J; junction bases left unmatched: 8. Germline loops: CDR1 GTSNPN, CDR2 SVGIG (reference sequence). Here the CDR3 reads CAWSVTRGTGAEKLFF. In DNA, the CDR3 is TGTGCCTGGAGTGTAACAAGGGGGACAGGGGCTGAAAAACTGTTTTTT.